These 30 T cell receptor beta chains were sequenced from one sample in a study of OX40 agonist ivuxolimab in advanced cancers. Measured with immunoSEQ multiplex PCR; TCRdb has only the in-frame clones, and not every one. This table holds tens of thousands of clones, more than 70% found once. Specimen: CD4+ or CD8+ T cells sorted from blood, collected in a trial of the OX40 agonist ivuxolimab. The origin of the receptors is an adult with an advanced solid tumor such as melanoma, head and neck, liver or kidney cancer.

The genes are TRBV5-5 and TRBJ1-6; maybe TRBD1 (5 bases). V lost 1 base and J 10 bases, leaving 18 bases between the germline ends. The CDR3 loop spans 16 amino acids. The germline CDR1 and CDR2 sequences are SGHKS and YYEKEE (reference sequence). CDR3 sequence reads: CASSLQDTTGRSPLHF. CDR3 bases: TGTGCCAGCAGCTTGCAGGACACGACTGGACGGTCACCCCTCCACTTT. Based on the CDR3 plus reference TRBV5-5 and TRBJ1-6, the full variable domain is DAGVTQSPTHLIKTRGQQVTLRCSPISGHKSVSWYQQVLGQGPQFIFQYYEKEERGRGNFPDRFSARQFPNYSSELNVNALLLGDSALYLCASSLQDTTGRSPLHFGNGTRLTVT.

The chain has TRBV5-1 and TRBJ1-2, with 9 bases identical to TRBD1. The germline V gene has CDR1 SGHRS and CDR2 YFSETQ. The V and J ends lost 3 bases and 6 bases, in that order; junction bases with no gene match: 12. This CDR3 is built from 16 residues. The chain's CDR3 is CASSSTGTGPSDGYTF. The DNA of the CDR3 is TGCGCCAGCAGCTCCACTGGGACAGGGCCTTCCGATGGCTACACCTTC.

This chain connects TRBV29-1 to TRBJ2-7, with 7 bases fitting TRBD1. The CDR3 is 11 residues long. Germline CDR1 SQVTM, CDR2 ANQGSEA. Losses at the gene ends were 3 bases for V and 4 bases for J; bases not matched to a gene: 0. CDR3 residues: CSVDRGYEQYF. CDR3 DNA sequence: TGCAGCGTTGACAGGGGGTACGAGCAGTACTTC.

The chain couples TRBV9 to TRBJ1-2; 7 bases fit TRBD1. The CDR3 is made up of 14 amino acids. The V and J ends lost 0 bases and 8 bases, in that order; junction bases with no gene match: 7. From germline, CDR1 is SGDLS and CDR2 YYNGEE. The CDR3 loop reads CASSVAAQGNGYTF. CDR3 DNA sequence: TGTGCCAGCAGCGTAGCTGCACAGGGGAACGGCTACACCTTC.

The chain uses TRBV5-6 and TRBJ1-1; D is perhaps TRBD1 (6 bases). Germline CDR1 reads SGHDT; CDR2 reads YYEEEE. V dropped 4 bases and J dropped 1 base, with 14 bases sitting between them. The CDR3 is 15 amino acids. The chain's CDR3 is CASSRLGGQNTEAFF. DNA for the CDR3: TGTGCCAGCAGCCGGCTTGGGGGGCAGAACACTGAAGCTTTCTTT.

The chain uses TRBV5-1 and TRBJ1-1; no clear D. Germline-derived CDR1 and CDR2 are SGHRS and YFSETQ. Trimming stripped 0 bases from V and 1 base from J, with 10 bases between. There are 15 residues in the CDR3. The CDR3: CASSLDLQRNTEAFF. The CDR3 nucleotides read TGCGCCAGCAGCTTGGATTTACAGCGGAACACTGAAGCTTTCTTT.

This sequence joins TRBV19 and TRBJ1-1; D is perhaps TRBD1 (5 bases). Between the trimmed V and J ends, which lost 5 bases and 0 bases, there was a span of 10 bases. Germline values: CDR1 LNHDA, CDR2 SQIVND (reference sequence). The CDR3 consists of 14 residues. The CDR3: CASSQDRVNTEAFF. CDR3 DNA sequence: TGTGCCAGTAGTCAAGACAGAGTGAACACTGAAGCTTTCTTT.

The chain carries TRBV30 and TRBJ2-7; D gene unclear. Germline CDR1 and CDR2: GTSNPN and SVGIG (reference sequence). The V and J ends lost 0 bases and 3 bases respectively, with 12 bases between them. This CDR3 has 14 residues. For the CDR3, the DNA is TGTGCCTGGAGTGTAAACCCGGCTGTCTACGAGCAGTACTTC. This sequence encodes CAWSVNPAVYEQYF.

This clone is a singleton in its sample. This sequence joins TRBV7-9 and TRBJ2-2; 8 nucleotides align to TRBD1. Germline V gives CDR1 SEHNR, CDR2 FQNEAQ (reference sequence). Trimming removed 3 bases from V and 4 bases from J; junction bases left unmatched: 4. This CDR3 has 15 residues. CDR3 amino acids: CASSFRDRGTGELFF. CDR3 sequence (DNA): TGTGCCAGCAGCTTCCGCGACAGGGGCACCGGGGAGCTGTTTTTT.

J is TRBJ1-1 and V is TRBV10-1, with D possibly TRBD1 on 6 matching bases. The length of the CDR3 is 14 residues. CDR1 is WNHNN, CDR2 SYGVQD, per germline (reference sequence). V was cut by 4 bases and J by 8 bases, with 17 bases left in between. The CDR3 loop reads CASSVGGTKKEAFF. CDR3 in DNA: TGCGCCAGCAGTGTGGGAGGGACAAAAAAGGAAGCTTTCTTT.

The chain joins TRBV7-2 to TRBJ2-1; 11 bases fit TRBD2. The CDR3 is made up of 16 amino acids. Germline V lookup: CDR1 SGHTA, CDR2 FQGNSA. V shed 5 bases and J 8 bases; nucleotides not matched to a gene: 11. The CDR3 bases are TGTGCCAGCAGCGCCGCTAGCGGGGGGAGCGGTTATGAGCAGTTCTTC. Encoded protein: CASSAASGGSGYEQFF.

This clone was picked up a small number of times. The chain has TRBV5-1 and TRBJ2-3; 7 bases align to TRBD1. Germline-derived CDR1 and CDR2 are SGHRS and YFSETQ. The ends lost 0 bases at V and 4 bases at J; junction bases unmatched: 5. The CDR3 sequence is 15 residues long. The CDR3 here is CASSLVGQRADTQYF. CDR3 bases: TGCGCCAGCAGCTTGGTGGGACAGCGCGCAGATACGCAGTATTTT.

The gene calls are TRBV13 and TRBJ2-5; no clear D. The CDR3 sequence is 13 residues long. The germline CDR1 and CDR2 sequences are PRHDT and FYEKMQ (reference sequence). Trimming removed 2 bases at V and 5 bases at J, with 9 bases between. The CDR3 loop is CASSLSDRETQYF. The CDR3 DNA reads TGTGCCAGCAGCTTATCGGACCGGGAGACCCAGTACTTC.

V gene TRBV5-4 combines with J gene TRBJ2-3; D is perhaps TRBD2 (5 bases). The length of the CDR3 is 13 residues. The V end was cut by 0 bases, the J end by 8 bases, with 10 bases between. CDR1 SGHNT and CDR2 YYREEE come from the germline V gene (reference sequence). The CDR3 region has the DNA TGTGCCAGCAGCTTGGCCGGACTCCTTACGCAGTATTTT. Its translation is CASSLAGLLTQYF.

The V gene is TRBV7-2, the J gene TRBJ1-5; D unresolved. The germline V and J ends were trimmed by 0 bases and 2 bases, with 8 bases remaining between them. Germline loops: CDR1 SGHTA, CDR2 FQGNSA. CDR3 size: 15 residues. The CDR3 spells CASSLAGTGNQPQHF. Here the CDR3 DNA reads TGTGCCAGCAGCTTAGCTGGAACGGGCAATCAGCCCCAGCATTTT.

The chain couples TRBV4-1 to TRBJ2-1, with 14 positions matching TRBD2. CDR1 MGHRA and CDR2 YSYEKL come from the germline V gene. J was trimmed by 7 bases and V by 0 bases; bases with no gene match: 11. This CDR3 has 19 residues. Written as DNA, the CDR3 is TGCGCCAGCAGCCAAGATCTCACTAAGACTAGCGGGGGGGCTAATGAGCAGTTCTTC. This gives the protein CASSQDLTKTSGGANEQFF.

This chain links TRBV10-3 with TRBJ2-7; TRBD2 matches 11 bases. CDR1 and CDR2 (germline): ENHRY, SYGVKD. CDR3 length equals 14 residues. J gave up 6 bases and V 5 bases, and 6 bases lay outside the gene matches. CDR3 sequence (DNA): TGTGCCATCAGTCAACTAGCGGGGGAAGGCGAGCAGTACTTC. The encoded protein is CAISQLAGEGEQYF.

In its sample, this clone was seen once. The chain links TRBV4-2 to TRBJ2-2; TRBD2 matches 8 bases. Germline CDR1 reads LGHNA; CDR2 reads YNFKEQ. CDR3 length: 15 amino acids. J was trimmed by 2 bases and V by 4 bases; bases with no gene match: 3. The CDR3 loop is CASSPRGGNTGELFF. DNA for the CDR3: TGTGCCAGCAGCCCCCGGGGGGGCAACACCGGGGAGCTGTTTTTT.

This chain joins TRBV18 and TRBJ2-5; D is perhaps TRBD1 (5 bases). Trimming removed 3 bases from V and 2 bases from J, with 13 bases in between. Looked up from germline, CDR1 is KGHSH and CDR2 is LQKENI. The CDR3 extends over 15 amino acids. The CDR3 bases are TGTGCCAGCTCACCGACAGCCGCCAGACAAGAGACCCAGTACTTC. It translates to CASSPTAARQETQYF.

The chain carries TRBV19 and TRBJ2-5, with D tentatively TRBD2 (7 bases). Trimming cost V 3 bases and J 11 bases, with 22 bases left between them. The CDR3 has 15 amino acids. In germline, CDR1 is LNHDA, CDR2 SQIVND (reference sequence). The CDR3 DNA reads TGTGCCAGTAGTATGGTACAGGGCGCAGCGCGGGAGCAGTACTTC. It is translated as CASSMVQGAAREQYF.

The gene calls are TRBV19 and TRBJ1-2; 10 bases map to TRBD1. The germline V gene encodes CDR1 LNHDA and CDR2 SQIVND (reference sequence). CDR3 size: 14 residues. The V and J ends lost 7 bases and 4 bases, in that order; junction bases with no gene match: 6. The DNA of the CDR3 is TGTGCCAGTACCGACAGGGGGCAGGGCTATGGCTACACCTTC. It encodes CASTDRGQGYGYTF.

The chain links TRBV9 to TRBJ2-1; the match to TRBD2 covers 14 bases. Per the germline V gene, CDR1 is SGDLS and CDR2 is YYNGEE. J was trimmed by 0 bases and V by 0 bases; bases with no gene match: 11. The CDR3 consists of 21 residues. Here the CDR3 DNA reads TGTGCCAGCAGCGTAGCCCCAATGAGGACTAGCGGGGGGAGCTCCTACAATGAGCAGTTCTTC. Amino acid sequence: CASSVAPMRTSGGSSYNEQFF.

The chain couples TRBV19 to TRBJ1-1; no clear D gene. There are 14 residues in the CDR3. V lost 5 bases and J lost 7, with 17 bases in between. Per germline, CDR1 LNHDA and CDR2 SQIVND (reference sequence). CDR3 sequence reads: CASSQRSLGREAFF. The DNA of the CDR3 is TGTGCCAGTAGTCAAAGATCTCTCGGGCGTGAAGCTTTCTTT.

This sequence joins TRBV9 and TRBJ2-2, with TRBD2 matching over 9 bases. The CDR3 is 17 residues long. The junction had 9 bases not matched to a gene; V was cut back by 2 bases and J by 4 bases. Germline CDR1 is SGDLS and CDR2 is YYNGEE. CDR3 nucleotides: TGTGCCAGCAGCGTCCGTTCGCTAGCGGGGTTCACCGGGGAGCTGTTTTTT. Translated, it gives CASSVRSLAGFTGELFF.

The V gene is TRBV7-2, the J gene TRBJ2-3, with D tentatively TRBD2 (6 bases). The germline V gene encodes CDR1 SGHTA and CDR2 FQGNSA. The CDR3 is 17 residues long. Between the trimmed V and J ends, which lost 5 bases and 2 bases, there was a span of 20 bases. CDR3 sequence reads: CASSGPGLNFYTDTQYF. For the CDR3, the DNA is TGTGCCAGCAGCGGCCCGGGACTCAACTTCTACACAGATACGCAGTATTTT.

Points on this clone: Other DNA sequences in the same sample also yield this CDR3. The chain employs TRBV6-1 and TRBJ1-5; D is unclear. This CDR3 has 15 residues. The germline V gene has CDR1 MNHNS and CDR2 SASEGT. V was shortened by 0 bases and J by 0 bases, with 6 bases between the two germline ends. Here the CDR3 DNA reads TGTGCCAGCAGTGAAGCGGGCGGTAGCAATCAGCCCCAGCATTTT. It encodes CASSEAGGSNQPQHF.

V is TRBV4-1 and J is TRBJ2-1; D is unresolved. This CDR3 contains 17 residues. Between the trimmed V and J ends, which lost 0 bases and 4 bases, there was a span of 16 bases. From germline, CDR1 is MGHRA and CDR2 YSYEKL. The CDR3, as DNA: TGCGCCAGCAGCCAAGATCGTGGGCAGGCTCCATACAATGAGCAGTTCTTC. As protein: CASSQDRGQAPYNEQFF.

This clone was detected once. The CDR3 region is CASSTGLREGQPQHF. The CDR3 bases are TGTGCCAGCAGTACAGGGCTAAGGGAAGGTCAGCCCCAGCATTTT. The genes are TRBV2 and TRBJ1-5; D might be TRBD1 (6 bases). Germline CDR1 reads SNHLY; CDR2 reads FYNNEI. The V and J ends lost 5 bases and 6 bases respectively, with 17 bases between them. The CDR3 length is 15 residues.

The J gene is TRBJ1-1, the V gene TRBV27; a weak D match, TRBD1 (5 bases). Looked up from germline, CDR1 is MNHEY and CDR2 is SMNVEV (reference sequence). The germline V and J ends were trimmed by 0 bases and 0 bases, with 8 bases remaining between them. The CDR3 runs to 15 residues. This chain's CDR3 is CASSLSGHVNTEAFF. The CDR3 DNA reads as TGTGCCAGCAGTTTATCAGGACACGTGAACACTGAAGCTTTCTTT.

This chain joins TRBV13 and TRBJ1-6; D not certain. Per germline, CDR1 PRHDT and CDR2 FYEKMQ (reference sequence). V shed 5 bases and J shed 9 bases, with 14 bases lying between them. The CDR3 has 14 residues. The CDR3 bases are TGTGCCAGCAGCCTGAAGGGCGCGGGTTCACCCCTCCACTTT. It translates to CASSLKGAGSPLHF.